This T cell receptor beta chain was obtained from a study of T cells in Graves' hyperthyroidism and ophthalmopathy (dated by TCRdb to between 2019 and 2020). Study-wide context: Peripheral blood samples were taken at the time of initial diagnosis, prior to any treatment. A discovery cohort of fewer than 110 patients, 43 with Graves' ophthalmopathy and over 55 with stable Graves' hyperthyroidism, was used to find distinguishing TCR V-J signatures. Prospective prediction of ophthalmopathy was tested in an independent validation cohort consisting of fewer than 20 hyperthyroidism patients and more than 15 patients who later progressed to ophthalmopathy. The 95 to 100 discovery patients were randomly split 7:3 into training and test sets. In addition, the study compared T-cell repertoires in thyroid tissue and in blood from five or six Graves' hyperthyroidism patients. After sampling, hyperthyroidism patients received methimazole starting at 30 mg daily, and ophthalmopathy patients received high-dose intravenous methylprednisolone. The paper reports TCR Vbeta CDR3 sequencing of about 140 peripheral blood samples: approximately 41 ophthalmopathy, fewer than 80 hyperthyroidism and around 17 progressor patients. The paper's findings and limits, for the study overall: Sample size was not statistically predetermined, and investigators were not blinded to group allocation. During validation, the model predicted progression to ophthalmopathy a median of approximately 7 months ahead of onset, with around 65% sensitivity and less than 85% specificity. Most expanded thyroid clonotypes (frequency above 0.001) were also detected in blood, a finding suggesting that blood repertoires may reflect thyroid immune responses. A 13 V-J signature model separated ophthalmopathy from stable hyperthyroidism, with 87.88% sensitivity and just under 84% specificity in cross-validation and 80%/75% in testing.

Details on this clonotype: Its antigen is currently not known. A clone one base away is much larger, so this may be a read error.

The TCR beta CDR3 regions were amplified from the RNA transcripts. The TCR CDR3 was subjected to a first round of RT-PCR using the HTBI primer set and the Qiagen OneStep RT-PCR kit. Libraries were constructed in a second round of multiplex PCR, after which size selection and purification were performed. The libraries were sequenced on an Illumina HiSeq2000 using paired-end 100 bp reads. Concerning the study's data processing: SOAPnuke was used to process the raw data, with reads discarded if the reads contained adapters or uncalled bases, had a mean Phred below 15, or lacked an exact constant-primer or identifier match. COPE v1.2.5 was used to merge the high-quality paired reads, and each unique nucleotide sequence was defined as a clonotype. Clonotypes were aligned to IMGT TRBV, TRBD and TRBJ reference segments using MiTCR v1.1. The analysis included only V-J combinations with a frequency above 0.0001, which together covered approximately 99% of the repertoires. A TCS score was defined as the ratio between F50 (clonal expansion) and ExV (chaos), using BLOSUM62-based TCRdist between CDR3 peptides within each V-J. Welch's t-statistics and random forest reduced 450 to 600 V-J features to 10 to 15, which were used in a naive Bayes classifier (R e1071). TCRdb itself trimmed the public reads at Q25 with fastp, ran MiXCR and retained productive beta chains. CDR3 protein duplicates are merged, each entry listing the most common genes and DNA. These V and J calls derive from TCRdb rather than the authors' analysis. Within this sample are about 640,000 distinct CDR3 sequences, with about 14% of them counted one time only. The ten largest clones take up under 15% of the sample.

Ophthalmopathy patients had moderately to severely active disease, with a Clinical Activity Score of 3 or more, a NOSPECS grade of 4 or more, and a disease duration of less than 3 months. Any patient with an uncontrolled infection, another autoimmune disease, pregnancy or lactation was excluded. Diagnoses were established on the basis of clinical symptoms, serum thyroxine and TRAb, thyroid ultrasound, and orbital computed tomography. PBMCs were isolated from about 10 ml of fresh peripheral blood by Ficoll-Paque density gradient centrifugation. Total RNA was extracted with Trizol reagent, and quality was checked on an Agilent 2100 Bioanalyzer. Input material: blood. The TCR originated in a woman in her forties or fifties with Graves' ophthalmopathy.

This receptor carries the CDR3 CASSYLRVAGQKTQYF. The nucleotide sequence reads as follows: TGTGCCAGCAGTTACCTCAGGGTAGCGGGACAAAAGACCCAGTACTTC. The rearranged chain carries TRBV6-2 or TRBV6-3 and TRBJ2-5, with TRBD2 matching 8 junction bases. According to the germline V gene, CDR1 reads MNHEY and CDR2 reads SVGEGT. V lost 2 bases and J lost 6 bases, and the count of bases not matched to a germline gene is 11. The CDR3 goes from the cysteine to the phenylalanine over 16 residues. Of the read, only the CDR3 DNA is kept; its 48 bases are in frame from base 1.